The entry below describes one T cell receptor (beta chain). This clone was observed a single time. This receptor's antigen is unknown. There are no base qualities to consult, and no much larger clone falls within one base. Synthetic TCR analog templates were spiked into each PCR to estimate absolute template abundance from read counts. The immunoSEQ assay used bias-controlled V and J gene primers to amplify TCRbeta CDR3 regions from genomic DNA. Rearranged TCRbeta segments were sequenced at approximately 20X coverage. Per the source publication's procedure: Sequencing errors were corrected by clustering, and CDR3s were annotated against IMGT so that V, D and J genes could be assigned. Downstream analyses used only productive TCRbeta rearrangements, leaving out any out-of-frame or stop-codon sequences. To compute clonality, Shannon entropy was normalized by the log of the number of unique productive sequences and then subtracted from one. Clones differing between time points or between blood and tumor were identified using Fisher's exact test with Benjamini-Hochberg correction, with an adjusted p below 0.01 applied as the threshold. This is the immuneACCESS table as TCRdb keeps it, with only in-frame sequences that have V and J called. A part of the clones is gone; compared with another copy, unresolved V genes explain less than half, and the rest is unexplained. The DNA gave D and trimming, while V, J and clone size come from that table. The table for this sample lists about 100,000 clones; roughly nine tenths of them were counted only once. The ten largest clones add up to about 0.91% of the sample.

The sample originates from a study of PD-L1 blockade in urothelial cancer (dated by TCRdb to the late 2010s). About the study as a whole: Therapy was started at some point between 2014 and 2016 for all patients, and atezolizumab 1,200 mg was administered intravenously every 3 weeks. About 90% of the roughly 30 patients were males with bladder-origin urothelial cancer, and about 60% of the 29 reported a prior smoking history. An ECOG performance status of 0 or 1 was recorded for the patients, and 0 to 3 prior chemotherapy regimens had been received by the patients. Blood samples were analyzed at 3 weeks after treatment start (second dose) and at 6 weeks after treatment start. Blood samples yielded a median of around 150,000 T cells and roughly 83,000 unique TCRs, with median clonality approximately 0.08. An exploratory multi-omic analysis was conducted of the somatic, immune and clinical correlates of response to PD-L1 blockade with atezolizumab in urothelial cancer. Pretreatment tumor samples, along with matched peripheral blood serially collected before and after atezolizumab treatment, were subjected to TCR sequencing. Durable clinical benefit meant progression-free survival longer than 6 months, and TCR features were also tested against progression-free and overall survival. Whole exome sequencing and RNA sequencing of pretreatment tumors were performed alongside TCR sequencing in the same patients. Durable clinical benefit was achieved by nine patients and was not achieved by 20 patients. Pretreatment blood TCR-seq was available for twenty-nine patients, at least one posttreatment blood collection was obtained for around 25 patients, and tumor TCR-seq was available for around 25 patients.

What the study reported, not specific to this receptor: Greater expansion of tumor-associated TCR clones in peripheral blood 3 weeks after the start of treatment was observed in patients with durable benefit (n ≈ 22, p = 0.022). Improved progression-free and overall survival was associated with having pretreatment peripheral blood TCR clonality below the median. Because of the small sample size (n ≈ 30) and the many exploratory analyses performed, the results are intended to be regarded as hypothesis-generating.

The CDR3 holds 14 amino acids from the cysteine to the phenylalanine. Only the CDR3 region is kept as DNA, spanning 42 bases read in frame from base 1. Looking up the germline V gene yields CDR1 SGHRS and CDR2 YFSETQ. The junction shows trimming of 6 bases on V and 8 bases on J, and the gene matches do not reach 11 bases of it. A cohort of more than 25 patients with locally advanced or metastatic urothelial carcinoma, treated at Memorial Sloan Kettering on a trial protocol, was included. Peripheral blood mononuclear cells were collected from each patient pretreatment and during treatment, giving between 1 and 8 total time points per patient. The Qiagen DNeasy Blood extraction kit was used to purify genomic DNA from total PBMCs and from tumor samples. PBMCs were collected pretreatment and during treatment, and were isolated and stored as previously described.

The material sequenced was PBMCs, taken around atezolizumab (anti-PD-L1) treatment. Recombination linked TRBV5-1 to TRBJ2-1, with 7 bases in between that match TRBD2. The receptor was derived from a woman aged 80 or over with urothelial cancer. The DNA is TGCGCCAGCATGGTGGCGGGAGTCGGCGATGAGCAGTTCTTC. It translates as CASMVAGVGDEQFF.